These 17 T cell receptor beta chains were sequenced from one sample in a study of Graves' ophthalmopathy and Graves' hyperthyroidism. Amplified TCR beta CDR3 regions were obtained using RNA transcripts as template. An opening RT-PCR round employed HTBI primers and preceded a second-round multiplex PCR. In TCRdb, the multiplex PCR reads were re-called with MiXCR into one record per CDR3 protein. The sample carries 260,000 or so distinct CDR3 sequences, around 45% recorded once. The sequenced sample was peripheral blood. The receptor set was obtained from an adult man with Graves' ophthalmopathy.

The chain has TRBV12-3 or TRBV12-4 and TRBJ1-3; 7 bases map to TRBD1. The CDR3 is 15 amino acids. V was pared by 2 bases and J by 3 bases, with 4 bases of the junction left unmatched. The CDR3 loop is CASSLWQGGGNTIYF. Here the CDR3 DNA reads TGTGCCAGCAGTTTATGGCAGGGGGGTGGAAACACCATATATTTT.

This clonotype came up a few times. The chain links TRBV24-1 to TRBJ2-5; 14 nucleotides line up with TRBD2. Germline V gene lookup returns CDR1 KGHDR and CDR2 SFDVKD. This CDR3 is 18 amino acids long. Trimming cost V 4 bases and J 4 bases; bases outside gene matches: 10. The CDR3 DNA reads TGTGCCACCAGTGACCCTACCGGGACTAGCGGGAGAGGAGAGACCCAGTACTTC. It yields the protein CATSDPTGTSGRGETQYF.

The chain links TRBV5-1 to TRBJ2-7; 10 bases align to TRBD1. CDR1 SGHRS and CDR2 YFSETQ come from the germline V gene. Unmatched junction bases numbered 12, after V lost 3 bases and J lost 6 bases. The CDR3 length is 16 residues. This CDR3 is CASSSPKGQGNREQYF. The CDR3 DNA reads TGCGCCAGCAGCTCCCCAAAGGGACAGGGGAATCGCGAGCAGTACTTC.

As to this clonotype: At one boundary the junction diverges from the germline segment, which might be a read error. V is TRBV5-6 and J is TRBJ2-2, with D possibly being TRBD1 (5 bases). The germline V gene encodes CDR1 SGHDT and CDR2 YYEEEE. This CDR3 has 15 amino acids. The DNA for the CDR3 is TGCGCCAGCAGTGTCCAGGGAACGAACACCGGGGAGCTGTTTTTT. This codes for CASSVQGTNTGELFF.

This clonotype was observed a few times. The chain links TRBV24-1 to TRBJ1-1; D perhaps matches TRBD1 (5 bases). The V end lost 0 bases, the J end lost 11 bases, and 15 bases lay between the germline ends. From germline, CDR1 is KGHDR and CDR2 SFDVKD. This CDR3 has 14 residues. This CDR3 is CATSDLATLRGAFF. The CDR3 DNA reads TGTGCCACCAGTGATTTGGCGACCCTCCGGGGGGCTTTCTTT.

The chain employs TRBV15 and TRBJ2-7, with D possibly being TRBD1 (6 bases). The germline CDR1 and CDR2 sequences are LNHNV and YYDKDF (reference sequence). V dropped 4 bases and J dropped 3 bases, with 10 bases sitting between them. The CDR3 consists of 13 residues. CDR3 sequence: CATSKPGDYEQYF. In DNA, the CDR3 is TGTGCCACCAGCAAGCCAGGGGACTACGAGCAGTACTTC.

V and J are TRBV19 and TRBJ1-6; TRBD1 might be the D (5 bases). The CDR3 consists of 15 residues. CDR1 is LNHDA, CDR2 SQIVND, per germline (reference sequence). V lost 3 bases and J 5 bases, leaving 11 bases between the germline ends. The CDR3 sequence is CASSMEGRNNSPLHF. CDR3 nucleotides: TGTGCCAGTAGTATGGAGGGACGGAATAATTCACCCCTCCACTTT.

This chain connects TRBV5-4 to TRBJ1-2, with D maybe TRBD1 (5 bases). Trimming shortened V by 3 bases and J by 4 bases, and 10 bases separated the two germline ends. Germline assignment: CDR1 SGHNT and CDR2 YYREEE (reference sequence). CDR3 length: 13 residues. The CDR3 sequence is CASSSDRSYGYTF. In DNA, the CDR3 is TGTGCCAGCAGCTCCGACAGAAGCTATGGCTACACCTTC. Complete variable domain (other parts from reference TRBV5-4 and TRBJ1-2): ETGVTQSPTHLIKTRGQQVTLRCSSQSGHNTVSWYQQALGQGPQFIFQYYREEENGRGNFPPRFSGLQFPNYSSELNVNALELDDSALYLCASSSDRSYGYTFGSGTRLTVV.

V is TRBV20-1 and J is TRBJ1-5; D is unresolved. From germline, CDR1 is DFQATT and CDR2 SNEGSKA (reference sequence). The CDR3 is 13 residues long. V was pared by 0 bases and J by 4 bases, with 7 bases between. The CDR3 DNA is TGCAGTGCTAGAGATGGCAAGAATCAGCCCCAGCATTTT. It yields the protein CSARDGKNQPQHF.

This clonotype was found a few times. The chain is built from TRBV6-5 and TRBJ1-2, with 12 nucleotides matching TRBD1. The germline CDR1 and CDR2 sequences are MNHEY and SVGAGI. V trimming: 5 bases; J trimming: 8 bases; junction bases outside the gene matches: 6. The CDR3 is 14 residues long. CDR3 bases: TGTGCCAGCAGTGGGGACAGGGGGCGAGGGGGCTACACCTTC. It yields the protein CASSGDRGRGGYTF.

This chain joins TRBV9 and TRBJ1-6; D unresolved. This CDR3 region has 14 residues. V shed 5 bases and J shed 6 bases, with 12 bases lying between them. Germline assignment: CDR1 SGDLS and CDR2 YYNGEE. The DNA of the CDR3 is TGTGCCAGCAGTTTTGGTCAGATTAATTCACCCCTCCACTTT. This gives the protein CASSFGQINSPLHF.

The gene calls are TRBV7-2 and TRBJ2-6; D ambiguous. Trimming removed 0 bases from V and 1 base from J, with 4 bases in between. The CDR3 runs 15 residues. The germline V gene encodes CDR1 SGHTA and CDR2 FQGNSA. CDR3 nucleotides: TGTGCCAGCAGCTTAGCGAGATCTGGGGCCAACGTCCTGACTTTC. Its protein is CASSLARSGANVLTF.

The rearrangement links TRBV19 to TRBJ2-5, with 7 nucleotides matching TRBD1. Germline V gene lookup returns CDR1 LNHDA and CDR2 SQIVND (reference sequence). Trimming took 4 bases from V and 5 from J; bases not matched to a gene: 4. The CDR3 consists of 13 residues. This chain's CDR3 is CASSTEQGETQYF. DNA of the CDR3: TGTGCCAGTAGTACGGAACAGGGGGAGACCCAGTACTTC.

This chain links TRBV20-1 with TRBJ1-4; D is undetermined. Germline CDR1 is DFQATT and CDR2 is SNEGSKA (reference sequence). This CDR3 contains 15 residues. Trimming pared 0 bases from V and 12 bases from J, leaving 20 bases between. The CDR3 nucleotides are TGCAGTGCTAGAGATCGGACGGTCCTCAGTGGTGAACTGTTTTTT. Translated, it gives CSARDRTVLSGELFF.

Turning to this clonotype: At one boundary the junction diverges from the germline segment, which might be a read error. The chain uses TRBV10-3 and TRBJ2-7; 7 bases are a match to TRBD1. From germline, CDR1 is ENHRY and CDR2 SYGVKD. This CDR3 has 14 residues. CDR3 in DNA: TGTGCCAGCAGTGAGGGACAGACTACCTACGAGCAGTACTTC. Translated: CASSEGQTTYEQYF.

The CDR3 bases are TGTGCCATCAGCCCTAGAGAGGGGGTCTACGAGCAGTTCTTC. Its translation is CAISPREGVYEQFF. The genes are TRBV10-3 and TRBJ2-1; D may be TRBD1 (6 bases). The germline V gene encodes CDR1 ENHRY and CDR2 SYGVKD. The V end was cut by 6 bases, the J end by 10 bases, with 19 bases between. This CDR3 comprises 14 residues.

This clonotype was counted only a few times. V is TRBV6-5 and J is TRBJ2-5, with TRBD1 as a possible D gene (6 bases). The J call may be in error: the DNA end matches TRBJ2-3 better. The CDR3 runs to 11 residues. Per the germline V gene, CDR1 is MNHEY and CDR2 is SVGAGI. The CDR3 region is CASSQQGTQYF. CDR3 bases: TGTGCCAGCAGTCAACAGGGTACGCAGTATTTT.